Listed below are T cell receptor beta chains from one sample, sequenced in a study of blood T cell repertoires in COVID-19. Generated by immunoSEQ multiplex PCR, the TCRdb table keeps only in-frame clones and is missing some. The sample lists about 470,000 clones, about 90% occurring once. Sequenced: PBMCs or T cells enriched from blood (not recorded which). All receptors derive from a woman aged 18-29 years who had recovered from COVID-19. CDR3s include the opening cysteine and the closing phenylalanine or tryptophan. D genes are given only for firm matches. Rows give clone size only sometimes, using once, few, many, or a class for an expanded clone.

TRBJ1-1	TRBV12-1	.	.	CASSLSTEAFF	TGTGCCAGCTCCTTATCCACTGAAGCTTTCTTT
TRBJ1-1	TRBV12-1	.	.	CASSLTCRGNTEAFF	TGTGCCAGCAGCCTAACCTGCCGGGGTAATACTGAAGCTTTCTTT
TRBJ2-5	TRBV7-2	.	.	CASSLDGWGAQYF	TGTGCCAGCAGCTTAGATGGTTGGGGGGCCCAGTACTTC
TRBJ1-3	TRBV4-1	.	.	CASSQEGGVGYTIYF	TGCGCCAGCAGCCAAGAGGGAGGGGTCGGGTACACCATATATTTT
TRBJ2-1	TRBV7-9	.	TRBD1	CASSFNTGGRGKNEQFF	TGTGCCAGCAGCTTCAACACAGGGGGAAGGGGAAAGAATGAGCAGTTCTTC
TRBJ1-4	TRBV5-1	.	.	CASSLGQVNEKLFF	TGCGCCAGCAGCTTGGGCCAGGTTAATGAAAAACTGTTTTTT
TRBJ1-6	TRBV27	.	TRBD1	CASSLGTGSNSPLHF	TGTGCCAGCAGTTTAGGGACAGGGAGCAATTCACCCCTCCACTTT
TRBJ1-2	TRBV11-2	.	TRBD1	CASSPRNRGNGYTF	TGTGCCAGCAGCCCCAGGAACAGGGGTAATGGCTACACCTTC
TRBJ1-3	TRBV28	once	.	CASRLERTIYF	TGTGCCAGCAGGTTAGAGAGGACCATATATTTT
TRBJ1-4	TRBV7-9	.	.	CASSLAEEKLFF	TGTGCCAGCAGCTTGGCGGAGGAAAAACTGTTTTTT
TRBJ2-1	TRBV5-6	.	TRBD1	CASSHGTGKYNEQFF	TGTGCCAGCAGCCATGGGACAGGGAAGTACAATGAGCAGTTCTTC
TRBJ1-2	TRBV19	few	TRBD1	CASSIGQGFGGYTF	TGTGCCAGTAGTATAGGACAGGGCTTCGGTGGCTACACCTTC
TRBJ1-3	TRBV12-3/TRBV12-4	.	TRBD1	CASSDRGENTIYF	TGTGCCAGCAGTGACAGGGGAGAGAACACCATATATTTT
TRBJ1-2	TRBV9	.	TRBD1	CASSVDEGQQGYTF	TGTGCCAGCAGCGTAGATGAGGGACAGCAGGGCTACACCTTC
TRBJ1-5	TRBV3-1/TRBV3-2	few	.	CASSQDPGEGQPQHF	TGTGCCAGCAGCCAAGACCCGGGGGAGGGTCAGCCCCAGCATTTT
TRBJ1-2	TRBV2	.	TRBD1	CASSALDRDVYGYTF	TGTGCCAGCAGTGCCCTCGACAGGGATGTCTATGGCTACACCTTC
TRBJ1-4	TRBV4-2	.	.	CASSQGWDYYEKLFF	TGTGCCAGCAGCCAAGGGTGGGACTATTATGAAAAACTGTTTTTT
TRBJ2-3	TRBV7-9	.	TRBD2	CASSPGLAENTQYF	TGTGCCAGCAGCCCAGGACTAGCTGAAAATACGCAGTATTTT
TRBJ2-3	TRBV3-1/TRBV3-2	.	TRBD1	CASSQDLTGGDTQYF	TGTGCCAGCAGCCAAGACCTCACAGGGGGCGATACACAGTATTTT
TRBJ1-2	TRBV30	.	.	CAWSALRGWNYGYTF	TGTGCCTGGAGTGCTCTGAGGGGGTGGAACTATGGCTACACCTTC
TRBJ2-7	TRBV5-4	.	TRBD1	CASSAGTGSSYEQYF	TGTGCCAGCAGCGCCGGGACAGGGTCCTCCTACGAGCAGTACTTC
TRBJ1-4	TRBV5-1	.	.	CASSPQGRGEKLFF	TGCGCCAGCAGCCCCCAGGGAAGGGGCGAAAAACTGTTTTTT
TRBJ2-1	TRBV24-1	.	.	CATSDPLTAGRRKFF	TGTGCCACCAGTGACCCGTTGACCGCAGGGAGGCGAAAGTTCTTC
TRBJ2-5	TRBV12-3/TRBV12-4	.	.	CASSADRGETQYF	TGTGCCAGCAGTGCGGACCGCGGGGAGACCCAGTACTTC
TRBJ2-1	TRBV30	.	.	CAWSHGGPGNEQFF	TGTGCCTGGAGTCACGGGGGGCCGGGCAATGAGCAGTTCTTC
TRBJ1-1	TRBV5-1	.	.	CASSTGYMNTEAFF	TGCGCCAGCAGTACAGGATACATGAACACTGAAGCTTTCTTT
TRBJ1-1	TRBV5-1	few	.	CASSLAYRGMNTEAFF	TGCGCCAGCAGCTTGGCCTATCGGGGGATGAACACTGAAGCTTTCTTT
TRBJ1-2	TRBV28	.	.	CASSFLDGEGPSYGYTF	TGTGCCAGCAGTTTCCTCGATGGAGAGGGTCCCAGCTATGGCTACACCTTC
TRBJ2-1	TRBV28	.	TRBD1	CASSSSGQGIDEQFF	TGTGCCAGCAGTTCATCGGGACAGGGGATAGATGAGCAGTTCTTC
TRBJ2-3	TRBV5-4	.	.	CASSLDGGEGTDTQYF	TGTGCCAGCAGCTTGGATGGAGGGGAGGGCACAGATACGCAGTATTTT
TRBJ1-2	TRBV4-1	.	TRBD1	CASSQDHLQGARTF	TGCGCCAGCAGCCAAGATCATTTGCAGGGGGCCCGCACCTTC
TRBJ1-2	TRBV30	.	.	CASWLDSLDYGYTF	TGTGCCTCCTGGCTGGACAGCCTTGACTATGGCTACACCTTC